This T cell receptor (beta chain) was found in a study of control samples from healthy donors and cancer patients (dated by TCRdb to the early 2020s). Library preparation used the immunoSEQ multiplex PCR assay. The clones in this table, taken by TCRdb from immuneACCESS, are in-frame only. Not every clone is retained; where verified, under half of the shortfall comes from an unresolved V gene, and the cause of the rest is unknown. Here the sample has 100,000 to 150,000 clones; 80% to 95% occur a single time. The ten largest clonotypes hold approximately 2.2% of the sample. Points on this clone: Its cognate antigen has yet to be identified. The record has no base qualities; no much larger clone is one base away.

The sequence derives from a woman between 45 and 60 years old in good health. Sequenced material: blood.

Read as DNA, the sequence is TGTGCCAGCAGCTTTTTGGGACAGTATAATTCACCCCTCCACTTT. This sequence encodes CASSFLGQYNSPLHF. The chain employs TRBV7-2 and TRBJ1-6; 7 of the junction bases match TRBD1. Via the germline V gene, CDR1 is SGHTA and CDR2 FQGNSA. The CDR3 spans 15 residues, from the cysteine through the phenylalanine. The CDR3 DNA has 45 bases and is translated from base 1. From V the trimming removes 3 bases and from J it removes 4 bases, while the gene matches leave 3 bases of the junction unaccounted for.